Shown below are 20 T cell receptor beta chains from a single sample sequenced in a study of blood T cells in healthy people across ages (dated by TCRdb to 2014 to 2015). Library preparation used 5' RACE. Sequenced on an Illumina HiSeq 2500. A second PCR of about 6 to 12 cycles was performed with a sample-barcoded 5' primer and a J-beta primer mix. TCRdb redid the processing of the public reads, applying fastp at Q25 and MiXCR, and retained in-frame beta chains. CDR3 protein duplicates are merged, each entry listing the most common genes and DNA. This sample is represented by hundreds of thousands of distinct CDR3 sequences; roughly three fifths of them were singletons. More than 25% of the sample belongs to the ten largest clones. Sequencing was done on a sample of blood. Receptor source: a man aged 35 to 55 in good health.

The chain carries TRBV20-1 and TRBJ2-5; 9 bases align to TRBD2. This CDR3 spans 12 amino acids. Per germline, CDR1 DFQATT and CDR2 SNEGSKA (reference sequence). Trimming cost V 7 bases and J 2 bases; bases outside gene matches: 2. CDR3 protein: CSVTSGQETQYF. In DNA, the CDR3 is TGCAGTGTGACTAGCGGTCAAGAGACCCAGTACTTC.

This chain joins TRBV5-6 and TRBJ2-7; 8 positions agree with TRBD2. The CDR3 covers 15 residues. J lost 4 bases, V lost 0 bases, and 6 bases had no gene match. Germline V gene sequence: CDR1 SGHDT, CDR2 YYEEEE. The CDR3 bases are TGTGCCAGCAGCTTGGCGGGAGGGCCGGAGTACGAGCAGTACTTC. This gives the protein CASSLAGGPEYEQYF.

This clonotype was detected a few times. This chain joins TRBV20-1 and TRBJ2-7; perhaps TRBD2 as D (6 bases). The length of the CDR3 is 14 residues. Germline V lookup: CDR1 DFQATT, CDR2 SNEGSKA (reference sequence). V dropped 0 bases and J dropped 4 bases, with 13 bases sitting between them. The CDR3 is CSARDQAGTYEQYF. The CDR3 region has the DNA TGCAGTGCTAGAGATCAGGCAGGGACTTACGAGCAGTACTTC.

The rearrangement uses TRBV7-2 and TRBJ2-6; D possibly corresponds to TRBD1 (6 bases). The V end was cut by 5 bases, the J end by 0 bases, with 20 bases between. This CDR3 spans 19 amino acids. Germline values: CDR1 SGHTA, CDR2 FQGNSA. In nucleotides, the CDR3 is TGTGCCAGCAGCCCCTCACGCTTCACAGGGAGCTCTGGGGCCAACGTCCTGACTTTC. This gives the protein CASSPSRFTGSSGANVLTF.

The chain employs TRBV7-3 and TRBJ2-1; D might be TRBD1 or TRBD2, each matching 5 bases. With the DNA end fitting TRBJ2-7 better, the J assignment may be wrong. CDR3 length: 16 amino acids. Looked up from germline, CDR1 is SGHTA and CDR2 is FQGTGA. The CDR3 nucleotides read TGTGCCAGCAGCTTATCCGGGGCCTCCTCCTACAATGAGCAGTACTTC. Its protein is CASSLSGASSYNEQYF.

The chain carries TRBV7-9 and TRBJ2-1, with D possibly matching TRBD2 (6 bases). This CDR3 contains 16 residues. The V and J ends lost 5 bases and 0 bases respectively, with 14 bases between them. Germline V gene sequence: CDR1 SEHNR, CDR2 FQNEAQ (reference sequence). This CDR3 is CASSGEIGSSYNEQFF. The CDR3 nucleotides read TGTGCCAGCAGCGGAGAGATCGGGAGCTCCTACAATGAGCAGTTCTTC.

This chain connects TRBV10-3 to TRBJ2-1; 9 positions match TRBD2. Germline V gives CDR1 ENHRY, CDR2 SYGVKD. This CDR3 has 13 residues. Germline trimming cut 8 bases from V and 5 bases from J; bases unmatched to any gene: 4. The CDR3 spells CAIAGTSNNEQFF. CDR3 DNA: TGTGCCATCGCCGGGACTAGCAACAATGAGCAGTTCTTC.

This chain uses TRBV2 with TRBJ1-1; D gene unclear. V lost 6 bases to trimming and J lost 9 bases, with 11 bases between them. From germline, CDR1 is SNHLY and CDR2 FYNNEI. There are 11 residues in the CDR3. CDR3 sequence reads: CASSLSAKAFF. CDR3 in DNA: TGTGCCAGCAGCTTGTCGGCCAAAGCTTTCTTT.

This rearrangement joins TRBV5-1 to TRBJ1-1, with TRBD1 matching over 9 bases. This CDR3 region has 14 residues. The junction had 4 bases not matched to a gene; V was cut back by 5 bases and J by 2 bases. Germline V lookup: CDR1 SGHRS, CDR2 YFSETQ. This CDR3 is CASRRTGDNTEAFF. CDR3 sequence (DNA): TGCGCCAGCAGGAGGACAGGGGATAACACTGAAGCTTTCTTT.

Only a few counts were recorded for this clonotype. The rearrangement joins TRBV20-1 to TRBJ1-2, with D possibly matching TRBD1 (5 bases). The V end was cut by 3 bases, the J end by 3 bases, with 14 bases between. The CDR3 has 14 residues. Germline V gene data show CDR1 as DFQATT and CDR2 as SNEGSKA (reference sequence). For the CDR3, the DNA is TGCAGTGCTAGCGGGGAAGGGACCGACTATGGCTACACCTTC. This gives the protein CSASGEGTDYGYTF.

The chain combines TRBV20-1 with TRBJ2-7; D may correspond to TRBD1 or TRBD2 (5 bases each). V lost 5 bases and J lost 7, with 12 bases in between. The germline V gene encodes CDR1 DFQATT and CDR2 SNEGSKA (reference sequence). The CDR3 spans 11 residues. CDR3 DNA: TGCAGTGCTGGACTTCAGGGTGAGCAGTACTTC. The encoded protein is CSAGLQGEQYF.

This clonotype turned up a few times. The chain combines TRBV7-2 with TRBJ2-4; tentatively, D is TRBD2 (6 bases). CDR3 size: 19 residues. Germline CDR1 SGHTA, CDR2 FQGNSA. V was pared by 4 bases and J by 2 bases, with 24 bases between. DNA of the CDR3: TGTGCCAGCAGCTCCTTCCCCGGTTCGGGGGAAGGGCCCAAAAACATTCAGTACTTC. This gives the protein CASSSFPGSGEGPKNIQYF.

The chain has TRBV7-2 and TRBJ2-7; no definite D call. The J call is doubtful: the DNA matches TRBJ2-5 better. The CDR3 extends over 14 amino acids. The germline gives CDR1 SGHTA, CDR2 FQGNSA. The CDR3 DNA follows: TGTGCCAGCAGCTTAGGTTTCGGTTCGGAGACCCAGTACTTC. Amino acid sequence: CASSLGFGSETQYF.

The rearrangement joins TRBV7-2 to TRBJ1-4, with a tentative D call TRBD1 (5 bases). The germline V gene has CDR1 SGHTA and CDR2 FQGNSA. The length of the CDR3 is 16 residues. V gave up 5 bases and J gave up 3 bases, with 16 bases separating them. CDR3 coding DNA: TGTGCCAGCAGCCCTAACGGGGGTAATGCTAATGAAAAACTGTTTTTT. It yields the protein CASSPNGGNANEKLFF.

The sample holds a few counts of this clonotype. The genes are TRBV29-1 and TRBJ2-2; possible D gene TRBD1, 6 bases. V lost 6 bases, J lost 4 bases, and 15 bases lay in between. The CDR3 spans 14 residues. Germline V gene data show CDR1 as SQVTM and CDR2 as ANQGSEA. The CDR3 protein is CSVDSGARTGELFF. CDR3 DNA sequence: TGCAGCGTAGATTCAGGGGCCCGCACCGGGGAGCTGTTTTTT.

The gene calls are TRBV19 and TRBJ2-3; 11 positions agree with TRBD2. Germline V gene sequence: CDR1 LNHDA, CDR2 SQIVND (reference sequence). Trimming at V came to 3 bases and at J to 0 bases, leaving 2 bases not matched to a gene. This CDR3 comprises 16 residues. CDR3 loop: CASSILAGGSTDTQYF. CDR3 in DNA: TGTGCCAGTAGTATTTTAGCGGGAGGGAGCACAGATACGCAGTATTTT.

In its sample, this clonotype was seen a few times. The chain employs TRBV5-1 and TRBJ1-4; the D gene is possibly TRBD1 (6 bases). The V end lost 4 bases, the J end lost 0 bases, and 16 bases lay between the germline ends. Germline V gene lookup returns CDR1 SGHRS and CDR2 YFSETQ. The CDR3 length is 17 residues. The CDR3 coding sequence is TGCGCCAGCAGCCGAGGGGGAGGTCTTGCAACTAATGAAAAACTGTTTTTT. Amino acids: CASSRGGGLATNEKLFF.

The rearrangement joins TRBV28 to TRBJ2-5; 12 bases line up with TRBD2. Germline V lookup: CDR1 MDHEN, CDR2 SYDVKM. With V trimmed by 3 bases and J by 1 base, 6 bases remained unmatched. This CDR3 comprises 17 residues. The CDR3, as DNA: TGTGCCAGCAGTTTTACTAGCGGGGGGAGATTCCAAGAGACCCAGTACTTC. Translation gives CASSFTSGGRFQETQYF.

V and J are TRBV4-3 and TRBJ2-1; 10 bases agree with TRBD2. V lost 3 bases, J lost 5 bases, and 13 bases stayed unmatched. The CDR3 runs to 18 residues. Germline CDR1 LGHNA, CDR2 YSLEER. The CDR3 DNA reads TGCGCCAGCAGCCAGGATCTAGCGGGAGTCGGGGTCGACAATGAGCAGTTCTTC. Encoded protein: CASSQDLAGVGVDNEQFF.

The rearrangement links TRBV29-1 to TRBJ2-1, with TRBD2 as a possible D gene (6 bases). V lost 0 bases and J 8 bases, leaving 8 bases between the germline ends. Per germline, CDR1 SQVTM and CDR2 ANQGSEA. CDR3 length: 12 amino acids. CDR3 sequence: CSVEEGGDEQFF. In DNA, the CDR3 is TGCAGCGTTGAAGAGGGGGGTGATGAGCAGTTCTTC.